This TCR beta chain appears in the sequencing data of a study of glioma-infiltrating T cells after dendritic cell vaccination (TCRdb year 2016). Study-wide context: The cohort included roughly 15 glioblastoma patients drawn from Phase I and II dendritic cell vaccination trials, of whom 9 were newly diagnosed and 6 had recurrent disease. Autologous tumor lysate-pulsed dendritic cell vaccination was administered to the patients between the early 2000s and the early 2010s. To make the vaccine, monocyte-derived dendritic cells were cultured for six to eight days with IL-4 and GM-CSF and then pulsed overnight with autologous tumor lysate. Each patient got three intradermal injections of the dendritic cell vaccine, spaced at biweekly intervals, in the arm below the axilla. Deep sequencing of TCR beta CDR3 regions was used to quantify tumor-infiltrating lymphocyte content and compare tumor and blood repertoires in dendritic cell-vaccinated glioblastoma patients. Survival after dendritic cell vaccination was correlated with TCR sequencing metrics such as TIL content and the overlap between tumor and blood repertoires. Study-level results and caveats: The cohort was small and heterogeneous, with few patients having full blood and tumor sets and even fewer initial-recurrent tumor pairs. No direct relationship between TCR clonality and survival was found, suggesting a diverse polyclonal response may matter. The TCR overlap response model with three groups was called speculative and said to need prospective validation. Longer time to progression and overall survival after dendritic cell vaccination were predicted by higher estimated pretreatment TIL content.

The CDR3 goes from the cysteine to the phenylalanine over 15 residues. Of all the DNA, just the CDR3 is kept, 45 bases in frame from base 1. From a lookup of the germline V gene, CDR1 and CDR2 are MNHEY and SVGAGI. V gives up 2 bases and J gives up 1 base, and the segment between their germline ends measures 9 bases. The sample's time point, from its label and the paper: after dendritic cell vaccination, including at tumor progression/relapse. Selection of patients required sufficient residual fresh-frozen tumor tissue and over two years of available survival data. Although molecular status otherwise differed among the glioblastoma patients, no patient had an isocitrate dehydrogenase mutation. PBMC were collected before vaccination, two weeks after the third vaccination, and at tumor progression if tumor progression occurred. The Qiagen DNeasy Blood extraction Kit was used for extraction of genomic DNA.

TCRB CDR3 regions were amplified from 1.5 to 2 ug genomic DNA, or all available DNA if less, using the immunoSEQ assay. The multiplex PCR employed 60 forward primers targeting TCR V beta segments and 13 reverse primers targeting J beta segments. To estimate the number of reads per starting template, synthetic control templates were added to each sample at limiting dilution. Reads of 87 bp were generated by sequencing on the Illumina HiSeq System. Regarding the original processing steps: PCR and sequencing errors were removed by a nearest neighbor algorithm that merged closely related sequences. TCR overlap was measured as the percentage of unique tumor TCR beta sequences also present in the same patient's peripheral blood. The immuneACCESS repertoire file appears here via TCRdb, limited to in-frame rearrangements. These files lack a portion of the clones; in checked studies, under half of the deficit traces to unresolved V genes, and the cause of the others is not known. The V and J calls and the clone size are those of that table, but D and trimming were determined from the DNA. The sample table shows 90,000 to 110,000 clones, and 90% are seen once. Clones ranked in the top ten supply approximately 2.7% of the sample.

On this clone itself: The antigen it recognizes is unknown. Within one base of it there is no much larger clone, and no base qualities were kept. At the DNA level, this CDR3 is encoded by other sequences in the same sample as well.

Sequenced material: blood, taken after dendritic cell vaccination. This receptor was identified in a human donor with glioblastoma. The chain is assembled from TRBV6-5 and TRBJ1-3; tentative D gene TRBD1, with 5 bases matching. The CDR3: CASSYGSGSGNTIYF. The DNA reads as follows: TGTGCCAGCAGTTACGGTTCAGGGTCTGGAAACACCATATATTTT.